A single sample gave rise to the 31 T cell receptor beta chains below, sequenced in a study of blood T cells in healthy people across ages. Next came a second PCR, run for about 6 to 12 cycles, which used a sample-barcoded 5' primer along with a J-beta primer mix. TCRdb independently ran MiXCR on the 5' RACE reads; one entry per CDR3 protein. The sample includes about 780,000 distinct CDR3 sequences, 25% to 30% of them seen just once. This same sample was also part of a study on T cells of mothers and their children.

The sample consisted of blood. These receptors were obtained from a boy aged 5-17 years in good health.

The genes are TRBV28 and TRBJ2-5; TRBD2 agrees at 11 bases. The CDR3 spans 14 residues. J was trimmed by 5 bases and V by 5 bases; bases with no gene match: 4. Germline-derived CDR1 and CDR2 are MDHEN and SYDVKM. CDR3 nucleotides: TGTGCCAGCAGTACGACTAGCGGGGATGAGACCCAGTACTTC. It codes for CASSTTSGDETQYF.

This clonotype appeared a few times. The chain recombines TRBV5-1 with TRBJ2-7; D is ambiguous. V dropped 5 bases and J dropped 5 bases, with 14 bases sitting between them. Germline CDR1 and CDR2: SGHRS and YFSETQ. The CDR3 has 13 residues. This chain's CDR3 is CASRFSARDEQYF. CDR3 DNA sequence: TGCGCCAGCAGATTCAGTGCTAGGGACGAGCAGTACTTC.

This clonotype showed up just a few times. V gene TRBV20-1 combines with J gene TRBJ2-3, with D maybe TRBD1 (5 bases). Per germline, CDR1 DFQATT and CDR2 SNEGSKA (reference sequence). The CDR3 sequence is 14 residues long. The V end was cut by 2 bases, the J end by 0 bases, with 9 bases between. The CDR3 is CSARWGASTDTQYF. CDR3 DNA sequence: TGCAGTGCTAGATGGGGCGCAAGCACAGATACGCAGTATTTT.

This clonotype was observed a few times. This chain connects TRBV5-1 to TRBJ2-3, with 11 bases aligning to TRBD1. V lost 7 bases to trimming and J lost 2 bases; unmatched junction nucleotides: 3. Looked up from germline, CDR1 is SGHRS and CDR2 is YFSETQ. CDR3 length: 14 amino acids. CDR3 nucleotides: TGCGCCAGCCGGGACAGGGGGATCACAGATACGCAGTATTTT. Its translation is CASRDRGITDTQYF.

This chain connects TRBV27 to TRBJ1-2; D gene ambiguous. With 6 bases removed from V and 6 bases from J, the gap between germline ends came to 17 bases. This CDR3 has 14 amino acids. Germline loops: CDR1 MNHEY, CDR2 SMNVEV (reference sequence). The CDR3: CASRSYGRTDGYTF. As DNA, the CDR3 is TGTGCCAGCAGGTCCTATGGTAGGACTGATGGCTACACCTTC.

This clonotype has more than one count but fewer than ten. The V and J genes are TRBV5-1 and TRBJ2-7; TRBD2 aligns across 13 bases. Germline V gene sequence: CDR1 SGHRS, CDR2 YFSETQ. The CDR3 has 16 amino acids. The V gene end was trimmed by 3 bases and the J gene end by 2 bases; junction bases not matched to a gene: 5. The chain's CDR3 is CASSSGLAGLAYEQYF. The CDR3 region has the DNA TGCGCCAGCAGCTCGGGACTAGCGGGGCTAGCCTACGAGCAGTACTTC.

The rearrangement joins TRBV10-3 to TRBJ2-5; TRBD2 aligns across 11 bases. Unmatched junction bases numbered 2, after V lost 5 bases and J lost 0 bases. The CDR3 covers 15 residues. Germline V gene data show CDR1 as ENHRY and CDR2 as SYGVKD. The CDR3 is CAISTSGGYQETQYF. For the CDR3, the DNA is TGTGCCATCAGTACTAGCGGGGGATACCAAGAGACCCAGTACTTC.

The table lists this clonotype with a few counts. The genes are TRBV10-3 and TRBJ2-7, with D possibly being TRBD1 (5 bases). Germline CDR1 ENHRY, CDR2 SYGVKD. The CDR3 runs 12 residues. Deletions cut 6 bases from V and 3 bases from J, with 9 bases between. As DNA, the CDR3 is TGTGCCATCAGGACTGACAGCTACGAGCAGTACTTC. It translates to CAIRTDSYEQYF.

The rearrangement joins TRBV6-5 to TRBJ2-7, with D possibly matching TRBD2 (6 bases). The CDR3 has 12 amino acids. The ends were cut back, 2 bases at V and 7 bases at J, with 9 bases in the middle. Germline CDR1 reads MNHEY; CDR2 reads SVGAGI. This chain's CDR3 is CASSYGAGEQYF. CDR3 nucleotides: TGTGCCAGCAGTTACGGGGCGGGGGAGCAGTACTTC.

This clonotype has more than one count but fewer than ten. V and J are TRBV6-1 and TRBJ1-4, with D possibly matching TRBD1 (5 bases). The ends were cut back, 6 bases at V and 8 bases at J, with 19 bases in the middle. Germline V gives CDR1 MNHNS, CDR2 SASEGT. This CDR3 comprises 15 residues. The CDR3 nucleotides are TGTGCCAGCAGCCATGCTGGGGGAAGGGAAGAAAAACTGTTTTTT. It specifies CASSHAGGREEKLFF.

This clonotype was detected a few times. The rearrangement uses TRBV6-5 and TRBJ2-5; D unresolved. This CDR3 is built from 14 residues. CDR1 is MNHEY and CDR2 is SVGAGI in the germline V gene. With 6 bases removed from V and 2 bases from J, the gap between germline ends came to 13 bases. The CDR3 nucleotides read TGTGCCAGCAGCCCCACGGCAGTTCAAGAGACCCAGTACTTC. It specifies CASSPTAVQETQYF.

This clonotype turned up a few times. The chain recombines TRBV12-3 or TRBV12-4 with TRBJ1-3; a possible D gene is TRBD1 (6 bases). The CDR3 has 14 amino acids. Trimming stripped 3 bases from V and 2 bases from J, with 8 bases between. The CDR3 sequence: CASSFSGAGNTIYF. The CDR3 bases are TGTGCCAGCAGTTTTTCAGGGGCTGGAAACACCATATATTTT.

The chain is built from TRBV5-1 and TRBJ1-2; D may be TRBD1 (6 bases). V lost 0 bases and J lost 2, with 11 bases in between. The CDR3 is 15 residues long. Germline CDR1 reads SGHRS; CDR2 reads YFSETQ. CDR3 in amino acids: CASSLEGTRNYGYTF. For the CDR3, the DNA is TGCGCCAGCAGCTTGGAAGGGACAAGGAACTATGGCTACACCTTC.

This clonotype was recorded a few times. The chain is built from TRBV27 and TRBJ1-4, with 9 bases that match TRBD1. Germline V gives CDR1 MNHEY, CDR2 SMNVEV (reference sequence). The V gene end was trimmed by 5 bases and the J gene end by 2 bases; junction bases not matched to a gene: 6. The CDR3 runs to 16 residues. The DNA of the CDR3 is TGTGCCAGCAGTGTACAGGGGGCAGGGACTAATGAAAAACTGTTTTTT. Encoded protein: CASSVQGAGTNEKLFF. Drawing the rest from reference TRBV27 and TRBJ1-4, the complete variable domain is EAQVTQNPRYLITVTGKKLTVTCSQNMNHEYMSWYRQDPGLGLRQIYYSMNVEVTDKGDVPEGYKVSRKEKRNFPLILESPSPNQTSLYFCASSVQGAGTNEKLFFGSGTQLSVL.

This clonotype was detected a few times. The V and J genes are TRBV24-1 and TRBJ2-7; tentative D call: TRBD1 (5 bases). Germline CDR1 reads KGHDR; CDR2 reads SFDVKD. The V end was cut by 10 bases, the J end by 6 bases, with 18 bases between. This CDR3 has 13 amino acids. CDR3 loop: CATGVAGRGEQYF. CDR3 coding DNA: TGTGCCACAGGGGTGGCAGGGCGAGGCGAGCAGTACTTC.

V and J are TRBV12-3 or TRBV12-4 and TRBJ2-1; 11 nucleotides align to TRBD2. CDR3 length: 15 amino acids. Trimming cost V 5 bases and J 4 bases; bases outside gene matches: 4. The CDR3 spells CASSTTSGVYNEQFF. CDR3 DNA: TGTGCCAGCAGTACGACTAGCGGGGTGTACAATGAGCAGTTCTTC.

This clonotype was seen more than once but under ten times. The CDR3 region is CASSRGQGDYEQYF. CDR3 DNA: TGTGCCAGCAGCCGTGGACAGGGGGATTACGAGCAGTACTTC. The genes are TRBV7-9 and TRBJ2-7; 10 bases are a match to TRBD1. Germline loops: CDR1 SEHNR, CDR2 FQNEAQ (reference sequence). The CDR3 contains 14 residues. Trimming cost V 5 bases and J 4 bases; bases outside gene matches: 5.

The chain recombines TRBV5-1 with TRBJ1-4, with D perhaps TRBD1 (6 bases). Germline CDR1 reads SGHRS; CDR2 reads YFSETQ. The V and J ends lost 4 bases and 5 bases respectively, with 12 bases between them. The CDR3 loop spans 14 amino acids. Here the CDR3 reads CASSPGQPNEKLFF. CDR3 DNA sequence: TGCGCCAGCAGCCCCGGACAGCCGAATGAAAAACTGTTTTTT.

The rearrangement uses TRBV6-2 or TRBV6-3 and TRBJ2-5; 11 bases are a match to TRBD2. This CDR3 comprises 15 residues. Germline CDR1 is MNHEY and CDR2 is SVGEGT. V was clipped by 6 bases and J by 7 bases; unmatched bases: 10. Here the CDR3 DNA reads TGTGCCAGCAGGGCCGGGACTAGCGGCCGCGGGACCCAGTACTTC. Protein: CASRAGTSGRGTQYF.

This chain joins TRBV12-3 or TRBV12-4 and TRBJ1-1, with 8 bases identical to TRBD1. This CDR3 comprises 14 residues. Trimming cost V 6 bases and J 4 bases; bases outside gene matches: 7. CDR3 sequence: CASRNRGTGTEAFF. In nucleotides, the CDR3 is TGTGCCAGCAGGAACAGGGGGACGGGCACTGAAGCTTTCTTT.

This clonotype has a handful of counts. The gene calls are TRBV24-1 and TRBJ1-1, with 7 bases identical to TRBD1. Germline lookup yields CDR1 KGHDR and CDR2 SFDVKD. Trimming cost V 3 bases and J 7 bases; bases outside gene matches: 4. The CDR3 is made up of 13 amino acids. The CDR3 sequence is CATSDPQGFEAFF. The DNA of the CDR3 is TGTGCCACCAGTGATCCACAGGGGTTTGAAGCTTTCTTT.

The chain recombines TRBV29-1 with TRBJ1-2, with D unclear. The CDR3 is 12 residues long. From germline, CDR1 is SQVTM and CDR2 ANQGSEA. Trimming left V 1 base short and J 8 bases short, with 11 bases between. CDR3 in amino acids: CSVEGGEEGYTF. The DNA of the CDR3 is TGCAGCGTTGAAGGGGGAGAAGAGGGCTACACCTTC.

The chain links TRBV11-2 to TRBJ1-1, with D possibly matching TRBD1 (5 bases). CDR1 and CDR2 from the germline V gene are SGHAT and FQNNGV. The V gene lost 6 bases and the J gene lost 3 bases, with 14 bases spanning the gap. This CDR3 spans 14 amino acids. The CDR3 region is CASSFRAADTEAFF. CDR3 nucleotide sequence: TGTGCCAGCAGTTTCAGGGCGGCGGACACTGAAGCTTTCTTT. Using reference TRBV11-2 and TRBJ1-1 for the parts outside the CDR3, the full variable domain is EAGVAQSPRYKIIEKRQSVAFWCNPISGHATLYWYQQILGQGPKLLIQFQNNGVVDDSQLPKDRFSAERLKGVDSTLKIQPAKLEDSAVYLCASSFRAADTEAFFGQGTRLTVV.

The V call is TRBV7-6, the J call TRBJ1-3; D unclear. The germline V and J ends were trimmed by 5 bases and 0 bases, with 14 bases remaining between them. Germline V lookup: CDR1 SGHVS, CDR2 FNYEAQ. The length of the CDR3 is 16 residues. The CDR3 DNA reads TGTGCCAGCAGCCACCCAAGGGAAATCTCTGGAAACACCATATATTTT. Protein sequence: CASSHPREISGNTIYF.

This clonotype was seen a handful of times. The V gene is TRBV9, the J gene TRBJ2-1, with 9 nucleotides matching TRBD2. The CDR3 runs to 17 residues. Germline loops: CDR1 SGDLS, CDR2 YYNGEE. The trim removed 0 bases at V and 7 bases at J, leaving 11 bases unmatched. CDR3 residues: CASSVATMGLAVNEQFF. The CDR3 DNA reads TGTGCCAGCAGCGTAGCTACGATGGGACTAGCAGTAAATGAGCAGTTCTTC.

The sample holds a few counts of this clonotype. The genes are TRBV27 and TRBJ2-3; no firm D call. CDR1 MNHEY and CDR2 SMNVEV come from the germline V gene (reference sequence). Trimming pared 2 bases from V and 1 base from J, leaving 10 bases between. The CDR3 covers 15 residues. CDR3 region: CASSLAVLRTDTQYF. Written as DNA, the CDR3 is TGTGCCAGCAGTTTAGCGGTCCTACGCACAGATACGCAGTATTTT.

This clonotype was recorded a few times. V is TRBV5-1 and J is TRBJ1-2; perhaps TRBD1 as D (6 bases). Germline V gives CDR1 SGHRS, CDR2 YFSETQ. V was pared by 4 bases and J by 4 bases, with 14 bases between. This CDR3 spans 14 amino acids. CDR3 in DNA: TGCGCCAGCAGCCCCGGCGAGGGGGGCTATGGCTACACCTTC. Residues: CASSPGEGGYGYTF.

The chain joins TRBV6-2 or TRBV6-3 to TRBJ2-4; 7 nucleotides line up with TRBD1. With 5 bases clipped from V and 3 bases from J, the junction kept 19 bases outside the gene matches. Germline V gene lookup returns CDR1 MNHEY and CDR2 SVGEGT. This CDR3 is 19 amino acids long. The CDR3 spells CASSLTSDRPESGKNIQYF. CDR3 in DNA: TGTGCCAGCAGTCTAACCTCGGACAGGCCGGAATCAGGCAAAAACATTCAGTACTTC.

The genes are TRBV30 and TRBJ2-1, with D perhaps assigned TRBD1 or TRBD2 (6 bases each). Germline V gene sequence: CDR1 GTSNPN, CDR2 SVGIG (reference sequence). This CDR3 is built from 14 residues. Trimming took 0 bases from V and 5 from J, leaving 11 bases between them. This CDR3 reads CAWSVRGLNNEQFF. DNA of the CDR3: TGTGCCTGGAGTGTACGGGGGCTCAACAATGAGCAGTTCTTC.

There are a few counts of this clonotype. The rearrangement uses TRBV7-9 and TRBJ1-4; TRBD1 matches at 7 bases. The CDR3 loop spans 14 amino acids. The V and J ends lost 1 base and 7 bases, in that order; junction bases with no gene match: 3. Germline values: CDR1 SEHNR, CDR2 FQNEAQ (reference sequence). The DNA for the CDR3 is TGTGCCAGCAGCTTAGAGGGGGCTCTTGAAAAACTGTTTTTT. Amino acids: CASSLEGALEKLFF.

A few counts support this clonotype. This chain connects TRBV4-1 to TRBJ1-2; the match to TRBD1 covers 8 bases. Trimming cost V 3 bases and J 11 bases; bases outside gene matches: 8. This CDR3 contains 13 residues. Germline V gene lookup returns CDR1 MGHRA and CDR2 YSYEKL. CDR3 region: CASSHTGGNVYTF. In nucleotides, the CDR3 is TGCGCCAGCAGCCATACAGGGGGTAACGTTTACACCTTC.